What follows are 22 T cell receptor beta chains derived from one specimen sequenced in a study of cytomegalovirus exposure and HLA in healthy donors. Primers for the PCR totalled 60 Vbeta and 13 Jbeta. Sequencing used immunoSEQ multiplex PCR; TCRdb keeps in-frame clones, though not all of them. The table records more than 130,000 clones, about 80% of them present only once. Source material: PBMCs. These receptors were obtained from a male donor in good health and CMV-seronegative.

The V gene is TRBV30, the J gene TRBJ2-5; 8 bases map to TRBD2. The last part of the DNA fits TRBJ2-7 better; the J call may be wrong. Germline CDR1 GTSNPN, CDR2 SVGIG (reference sequence). CDR3 length equals 14 residues. The CDR3 sequence: CAWSAGGAFYEQYF. The CDR3 DNA reads as TGTGCCTGGAGTGCGGGGGGGGCATTCTACGAGCAGTACTTC.

As DNA, the CDR3 is TGTGCCAGCTTCGGACAGCCCGAGGAAAAACTGTTTTTT. Translating gives CASFGQPEEKLFF. This chain links TRBV28 with TRBJ1-4, with D possibly being TRBD1 (6 bases). The germline V gene encodes CDR1 MDHEN and CDR2 SYDVKM. The CDR3 spans 13 residues. V shed 8 bases and J shed 8 bases, with 15 bases lying between them.

The chain recombines TRBV5-4 with TRBJ2-7, with D possibly TRBD1 on 5 matching bases. Between the trimmed V and J ends, which lost 1 base and 3 bases, there was a span of 14 bases. CDR1 and CDR2 (germline): SGHNT, YYREEE (reference sequence). The CDR3 is 15 amino acids. CDR3: CASSLYRGASYEQYF. CDR3 sequence (DNA): TGTGCCAGCAGCTTGTATAGGGGCGCGAGCTACGAGCAGTACTTC.

The chain uses TRBV2 and TRBJ2-7; 10 nucleotides line up with TRBD1. The CDR3 is 19 residues long. Per germline, CDR1 SNHLY and CDR2 FYNNEI. The J segment lost 0 bases and the V segment lost 4 bases, leaving 15 bases of the junction unmatched. Here the CDR3 DNA reads TGTGCCAGCAGTGGAACAGGGGGACAGGGGATAATAGGCTCCTACGAGCAGTACTTC. Translated, it gives CASSGTGGQGIIGSYEQYF.

The chain recombines TRBV6-6 with TRBJ1-5; D gene ambiguous. The CDR3 has 15 residues. Trimming cost V 4 bases and J 2 bases, with 12 bases left between them. Germline CDR1 is MNHNY and CDR2 is SVGAGI (reference sequence). The CDR3 region is CASSWEGNGNQPQHF. The CDR3 DNA is TGTGCCAGCAGTTGGGAGGGCAATGGCAATCAGCCCCAGCATTTT.

This CDR3 is CASSLLGEDTQYF. CDR3 DNA: TGTGCCAGCAGCTTACTAGGGGAAGATACGCAGTATTTT. This sequence joins TRBV7-2 and TRBJ2-3; D perhaps matches TRBD1 (5 bases). Germline V lookup: CDR1 SGHTA, CDR2 FQGNSA. There are 13 residues in the CDR3. The V end lost 2 bases, the J end lost 5 bases, and 8 bases lay between the germline ends.

The chain is built from TRBV28 and TRBJ1-4, with D perhaps matching TRBD1 (6 bases). Trimming cost V 5 bases and J 8 bases, with 15 bases left between them. The CDR3 is 14 residues long. Germline CDR1 MDHEN, CDR2 SYDVKM. CDR3 sequence reads: CASSLTGLEEKLFF. CDR3 DNA sequence: TGTGCCAGCAGTCTAACAGGGTTAGAGGAAAAACTGTTTTTT.

The CDR3 DNA sequence: TGCGCCAGCAGTGAAGGGGGTCATCAGCCCCAGCATTTT. As protein: CASSEGGHQPQHF. J is TRBJ1-5 and V is TRBV10-2, with D possibly matching TRBD1 (6 bases). The germline V gene has CDR1 WSHSY and CDR2 SAAADI. The CDR3 is 13 amino acids. V was trimmed by 3 bases and J by 5 bases, leaving 8 bases between them.

This chain uses TRBV9 with TRBJ2-7; D possibly corresponds to TRBD1 (7 bases). Deletions cut 0 bases from V and 5 bases from J, with 21 bases between. The germline V gene has CDR1 SGDLS and CDR2 YYNGEE. The CDR3 is 17 residues long. CDR3 residues: CASSVGPGGRPLDEQYF. The CDR3, as DNA: TGTGCCAGCAGCGTAGGGCCAGGGGGGCGCCCCTTGGACGAGCAGTACTTC.

This sequence joins TRBV10-1 and TRBJ1-1, with 8 bases lining up with TRBD1. This CDR3 is 15 amino acids long. Germline V lookup: CDR1 WNHNN, CDR2 SYGVQD (reference sequence). The V and J ends lost 5 bases and 5 bases, in that order; junction bases with no gene match: 10. CDR3 loop: CASSQRTGRGTEAFF. CDR3 coding DNA: TGCGCCAGCAGTCAAAGGACAGGGCGGGGAACTGAAGCTTTCTTT.

CDR3 sequence reads: CASSFRQGRYNEQFF. The DNA for the CDR3 is TGTGCCAGCAGCTTTCGACAGGGCCGATACAATGAGCAGTTCTTC. The genes are TRBV7-9 and TRBJ2-1, with TRBD1 matching 7 bases. CDR1 and CDR2 from the germline V gene are SEHNR and FQNEAQ (reference sequence). The CDR3 has 15 amino acids. V lost 3 bases and J lost 4; bases outside the gene matches: 6.

This chain joins TRBV2 and TRBJ1-2; possible D gene TRBD1, 5 bases. The CDR3 is 15 residues long. CDR1 and CDR2 from the germline V gene are SNHLY and FYNNEI. Trimming took 5 bases from V and 11 from J, leaving 24 bases between them. CDR3 region: CASSSSGNKRIGYTF. The CDR3 DNA is TGTGCCAGCAGTTCATCAGGGAACAAACGAATAGGATACACCTTC. Full variable domain (rest looked up from reference TRBV2 and TRBJ1-2): EPEVTQTPSHQVTQMGQEVILRCVPISNHLYFYWYRQILGQKVEFLVSFYNNEISEKSEIFDDQFSVERPDGSNFTLKIRSTKLEDSAMYFCASSSSGNKRIGYTFGSGTRLTVV.

The table lists this clone with a few counts. Distinct nucleotide sequences in the sample also encode this CDR3. V and J are TRBV29-1 and TRBJ2-1; TRBD1 matches 8 bases. The CDR3 sequence is 13 residues long. CDR1 and CDR2 (germline): SQVTM, ANQGSEA. The trim removed 4 bases at V and 3 bases at J, leaving 2 bases unmatched. The CDR3 nucleotides are TGCAGCGTTGGTACAGGGGGCTACAATGAGCAGTTCTTC. Translating gives CSVGTGGYNEQFF.

The rearrangement joins TRBV18 to TRBJ2-7; D is perhaps TRBD1 (6 bases). Germline V gives CDR1 KGHSH, CDR2 LQKENI. Trimming left V 2 bases short and J 6 bases short, with 17 bases between. The CDR3 runs to 15 residues. The CDR3 sequence: CASSPSGQKFGEQYF. CDR3 nucleotides: TGTGCCAGCTCACCAAGCGGACAGAAATTCGGCGAGCAGTACTTC. Full variable domain (rest looked up from reference TRBV18 and TRBJ2-7): NAGVMQNPRHLVRRRGQEARLRCSPMKGHSHVYWYRQLPEEGLKFMVYLQKENIIDESGMPKERFSAEFPKEGPSILRIQQVVRGDSAAYFCASSPSGQKFGEQYFGPGTRLTVT.

Here the CDR3 reads CASSIPGQYYGYTF. The CDR3 DNA follows: TGTGCCAGTAGTATACCCGGACAGTACTATGGCTACACCTTC. This rearrangement joins TRBV19 to TRBJ1-2; TRBD1 is a possible D gene (6 bases). The CDR3 loop spans 14 amino acids. Trimming took 2 bases from V and 3 from J, leaving 10 bases between them. Germline lookup yields CDR1 LNHDA and CDR2 SQIVND (reference sequence).

V and J are TRBV11-2 and TRBJ2-5; no definite D call. The V end was cut by 2 bases, the J end by 0 bases, with 7 bases between. CDR3 length: 14 residues. The germline gives CDR1 SGHAT, CDR2 FQNNGV. The chain's CDR3 is CASSLRVNQETQYF. The CDR3 nucleotides read TGTGCCAGCAGCTTACGGGTCAACCAAGAGACCCAGTACTTC.

This clone was seen more than once but under ten times. This rearrangement joins TRBV4-1 to TRBJ2-5; tentatively, D is TRBD2 (6 bases). Trimming left V 0 bases short and J 2 bases short, with 22 bases between. Germline-derived CDR1 and CDR2 are MGHRA and YSYEKL. The CDR3 sequence is 19 residues long. The chain's CDR3 is CASSQENGRGPTLQETQYF. As DNA, the CDR3 is TGCGCCAGCAGCCAAGAGAACGGGCGGGGCCCTACACTACAAGAGACCCAGTACTTC.

A few counts support this clone. V gene TRBV7-2 combines with J gene TRBJ2-5; D may be TRBD2 (5 bases). The V gene lost 5 bases and the J gene lost 4 bases, with 11 bases spanning the gap. Germline V gives CDR1 SGHTA, CDR2 FQGNSA. The length of the CDR3 is 13 residues. CDR3 residues: CASSPFEGETQYF. The CDR3 DNA is TGTGCCAGCAGCCCTTTCGAGGGAGAGACCCAGTACTTC.

This clone was seen once. The chain joins TRBV4-1 to TRBJ1-1; no firm D call. CDR3 length equals 12 residues. Trimming left V 2 bases short and J 7 bases short, with 8 bases between. CDR1 is MGHRA, CDR2 YSYEKL, per germline. CDR3 DNA sequence: TGCGCCAGCAGCCAATATGGAGTTGAAGCTTTCTTT. Translating it yields CASSQYGVEAFF.

This chain joins TRBV5-1 and TRBJ1-2; D may be TRBD1 (5 bases). The V end lost 1 base, the J end lost 6 bases, and 16 bases lay between the germline ends. This CDR3 has 15 amino acids. In germline, CDR1 is SGHRS, CDR2 YFSETQ. In DNA form, the CDR3 reads TGCGCCAGCAGCTTGTCTGGCGGGGCCTCTAATGGCTACACCTTC. This sequence encodes CASSLSGGASNGYTF.

The chain recombines TRBV18 with TRBJ2-1; 7 nucleotides match TRBD2. The germline CDR1 and CDR2 sequences are KGHSH and LQKENI. The CDR3 is 16 residues long. Germline trimming cut 2 bases from V and 7 bases from J; bases unmatched to any gene: 11. The CDR3 is CASSPLGGNGANEQFF. DNA for the CDR3: TGTGCCAGCTCACCATTGGGGGGGAACGGAGCAAATGAGCAGTTCTTC.

The V gene is TRBV6-5, the J gene TRBJ1-4, with D unresolved. The CDR3 has 13 residues. Trimming shortened V by 8 bases and J by 8 bases, and 15 bases separated the two germline ends. Germline V gene lookup returns CDR1 MNHEY and CDR2 SVGAGI. CDR3 protein: CASSPGDIEKLFF. CDR3 nucleotide sequence: TGTGCCAGCTCGCCGGGAGACATAGAAAAACTGTTTTTT.